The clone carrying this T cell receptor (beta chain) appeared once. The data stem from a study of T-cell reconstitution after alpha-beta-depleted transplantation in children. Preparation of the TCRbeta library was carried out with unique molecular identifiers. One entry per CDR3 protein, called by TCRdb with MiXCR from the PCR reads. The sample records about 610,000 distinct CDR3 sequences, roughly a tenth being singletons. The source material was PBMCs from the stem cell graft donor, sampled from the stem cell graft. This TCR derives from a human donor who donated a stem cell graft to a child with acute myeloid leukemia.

The CDR3 region is CAWSVLGSEQYF. In nucleotides, the CDR3 is TGTGCCTGGAGTGTACTAGGGAGCGAGCAGTACTTC. The V and J genes are TRBV30 and TRBJ2-7; D might be TRBD2 (5 bases). Trimming took off 0 bases at V and 6 bases at J, with 9 bases between the two ends. The germline gives CDR1 GTSNPN, CDR2 SVGIG (reference sequence). This CDR3 has 12 residues.